This passage covers 29 T cell receptor beta chains from one sample sequenced in a study of CD8+CD57+ T cells in acquired aplastic anemia. Using genomic DNA as the template, TCR beta VDJ and CDR3 profiling was carried out. TCRdb re-called the reads through MiXCR, storing one row per CDR3 protein. The sample has about 200,000 distinct CDR3 sequences; about 37% are singletons. Input material: sorted CD4+, CD8+, or CD8+CD57+ T cells (not recorded which) from PBMCs. The receptors stem from a human donor in good health, serving as a control.

The rearrangement links TRBV5-6 to TRBJ2-7, with D perhaps matching TRBD2 (6 bases). From germline, CDR1 is SGHDT and CDR2 YYEEEE. V was clipped by 4 bases and J by 3 bases, with 17 bases between them. The CDR3 has 15 residues. CDR3 protein: CASSPPLGLGYEQYF. The DNA of the CDR3 is TGTGCCAGCAGCCCCCCGCTGGGACTCGGCTACGAGCAGTACTTC. Full variable domain (rest looked up from reference TRBV5-6 and TRBJ2-7): DAGVTQSPTHLIKTRGQQVTLRCSPKSGHDTVSWYQQALGQGPQFIFQYYEEEERQRGNFPDRFSGHQFPNYSSELNVNALLLGDSALYLCASSPPLGLGYEQYFGPGTRLTVT.

This clonotype was observed a handful of times. The rearrangement joins TRBV5-1 to TRBJ1-4; TRBD1 matches at 7 bases. CDR3 length: 16 amino acids. Germline lookup yields CDR1 SGHRS and CDR2 YFSETQ. The V gene end was trimmed by 4 bases and the J gene end by 5 bases; junction bases not matched to a gene: 11. The chain's CDR3 is CASSPGFGTANEKLFF. The DNA for the CDR3 is TGCGCCAGCAGCCCTGGCTTTGGGACAGCAAATGAAAAACTGTTTTTT. The whole variable domain, filled in from reference TRBV5-1 and TRBJ1-4, reads KAGVTQTPRYLIKTRGQQVTLSCSPISGHRSVSWYQQTPGQGLQFLFEYFSETQRNKGNFPGRFSGRQFSNSRSEMNVSTLELGDSALYLCASSPGFGTANEKLFFGSGTQLSVL.

The chain couples TRBV4-2 to TRBJ2-3; D uncertain. The V end was cut by 1 base, the J end by 2 bases, with 7 bases between. The CDR3 has 14 amino acids. Germline loops: CDR1 LGHNA, CDR2 YNFKEQ. The CDR3 spells CASSQGSLTDTQYF. CDR3 nucleotide sequence: TGTGCCAGCAGCCAAGGTAGCCTCACAGATACGCAGTATTTT.

About this clonotype: The junction departs from the called germline gene at one end, perhaps through a read error. The chain is built from TRBV6-1 and TRBJ2-3, with TRBD1 as a possible D gene (6 bases). Looked up from germline, CDR1 is MNHNS and CDR2 is SASEGT. This CDR3 comprises 17 residues. The CDR3 spells CASREGQLDPSTDTQYF. CDR3 DNA: TGTGCCAGCAGGGAAGGACAGTTAGACCCTAGCACAGATACGCAGTATTTT.

This chain joins TRBV10-3 and TRBJ1-2; 9 bases fit TRBD1. J was trimmed by 8 bases and V by 9 bases; bases with no gene match: 13. The CDR3 covers 14 residues. Germline V lookup: CDR1 ENHRY, CDR2 SYGVKD. The CDR3 is CAINKGTGTFGYTF. The CDR3 bases are TGTGCCATTAACAAGGGGACAGGGACTTTCGGCTACACCTTC.

This clonotype was observed at least ten times. This rearrangement joins TRBV14 to TRBJ1-2; 7 positions match TRBD1. With V trimmed by 4 bases and J by 7 bases, 12 bases remained unmatched. This CDR3 is built from 15 residues. Looked up from germline, CDR1 is SGHDN and CDR2 is FVKESK. CDR3 DNA: TGTGCCAGCAGCCGACCCGGGACAGTCTTATCTGGCTACACCTTC. Residues: CASSRPGTVLSGYTF.

Ten or more counts support this clonotype. The genes are TRBV5-1 and TRBJ2-7; 9 positions agree with TRBD1. Looked up from germline, CDR1 is SGHRS and CDR2 is YFSETQ. V shed 4 bases and J 7 bases; nucleotides not matched to a gene: 9. The CDR3 consists of 14 residues. The CDR3 protein is CASSPRDRVKEQYF. The CDR3 DNA reads TGCGCCAGCAGCCCCCGGGACAGGGTGAAAGAGCAGTACTTC. Full variable domain (missing parts from reference TRBV5-1 and TRBJ2-7): KAGVTQTPRYLIKTRGQQVTLSCSPISGHRSVSWYQQTPGQGLQFLFEYFSETQRNKGNFPGRFSGRQFSNSRSEMNVSTLELGDSALYLCASSPRDRVKEQYFGPGTRLTVT.

In its sample, this clonotype was seen a few times. V gene TRBV5-6 combines with J gene TRBJ2-7; TRBD1 matches at 11 bases. J lost 1 base, V lost 1 base, and 7 bases had no gene match. The CDR3 has 17 amino acids. CDR1 and CDR2 (germline): SGHDT, YYEEEE. The CDR3 sequence: CASSLRPWDRGSYEQYF. As DNA, the CDR3 is TGTGCCAGCAGCTTGAGACCCTGGGACAGGGGGTCCTACGAGCAGTACTTC.

This clonotype was observed a handful of times. The V and J genes are TRBV12-3 or TRBV12-4 and TRBJ2-1, with TRBD2 as a possible D gene (5 bases). CDR3 length equals 15 residues. Trimming cost V 2 bases and J 4 bases, with 12 bases left between them. The CDR3 is CASSLRRNLYNEQFF. The CDR3 DNA sequence: TGTGCCAGCAGTTTACGGAGGAATCTTTACAATGAGCAGTTCTTC.

Here the CDR3 reads CASRAGEAFSYGYTF. Written as DNA, the CDR3 is TGTGCCAGCAGGGCAGGGGAGGCTTTTAGCTATGGCTACACCTTC. J is TRBJ1-2 and V is TRBV6-1; D possibly corresponds to TRBD1 (6 bases). Germline CDR1 MNHNS, CDR2 SASEGT. Trimming cost V 6 bases and J 4 bases, with 18 bases left between them. CDR3 length: 15 residues.

The chain carries TRBV20-1 and TRBJ2-5; D possibly corresponds to TRBD2 (7 bases). CDR3 length: 15 amino acids. Germline CDR1 and CDR2: DFQATT and SNEGSKA (reference sequence). Trimming pared 0 bases from V and 4 bases from J, leaving 15 bases between. The CDR3, as DNA: TGCAGTGCTAGAGACCCCACGGGGGGCCGAGAGACCCAGTACTTC. Its protein is CSARDPTGGRETQYF.

In this sample, this clonotype turned up once. The chain carries TRBV10-3 and TRBJ2-2, with 7 bases identical to TRBD2. The junction had 8 bases not matched to a gene; V was cut back by 7 bases and J by 3 bases. The CDR3 is made up of 15 amino acids. The V gene's germline CDR1 is ENHRY and CDR2 SYGVKD. As DNA, the CDR3 is TGTGCCATCAACTCTGGACTAGGGGACACCGGGGAGCTGTTTTTT. As protein: CAINSGLGDTGELFF.

This clonotype was observed a handful of times. The chain couples TRBV19 to TRBJ2-3; D might be TRBD1 (5 bases). The CDR3 is 19 amino acids. The V gene's germline CDR1 is LNHDA and CDR2 SQIVND (reference sequence). V was cut by 5 bases and J by 0 bases, with 24 bases left in between. Here the CDR3 DNA reads TGTGCCAGTAGTGTCCTCCCCAGTGGGGCAAGTATAAGCACAGATACGCAGTATTTT. Translation: CASSVLPSGASISTDTQYF.

The chain recombines TRBV2 with TRBJ2-3; D is unresolved. The V end was cut by 5 bases, the J end by 4 bases, with 16 bases between. Germline CDR1 is SNHLY and CDR2 is FYNNEI. The CDR3 sequence is 15 residues long. For the CDR3, the DNA is TGTGCCAGCAGTCGACCTCTGGACGCGGCAGATACGCAGTATTTT. It is translated as CASSRPLDAADTQYF.

This clonotype came up a few times. The genes are TRBV11-2 and TRBJ2-1; 11 bases agree with TRBD1. Germline V lookup: CDR1 SGHAT, CDR2 FQNNGV. The CDR3 sequence is 15 residues long. V was clipped by 8 bases and J by 4 bases; unmatched bases: 7. The CDR3: CASGKGTGGYNEQFF. The CDR3 coding sequence is TGTGCCAGCGGAAAAGGGACAGGGGGGTACAATGAGCAGTTCTTC.

CDR3 protein: CASRTRPPGSAEAFF. CDR3 nucleotide sequence: TGTGCCAGCAGAACGAGACCCCCGGGGAGCGCTGAAGCTTTCTTT. The rearrangement joins TRBV3-1 to TRBJ1-1; D call uncertain. V dropped 6 bases and J dropped 6 bases, with 20 bases sitting between them. CDR1 and CDR2 (germline): LGHDT, YNNKEL (reference sequence). CDR3 length: 15 residues.

V and J are TRBV7-3 and TRBJ2-3; D unresolved. Trimming removed 5 bases from V and 0 bases from J, with 15 bases in between. Germline V lookup: CDR1 SGHTA, CDR2 FQGTGA. The CDR3 is 16 residues long. CDR3 nucleotides: TGTGCCAGCAGCCCAAAGGCAAGGTTGAGCACAGATACGCAGTATTTT. This codes for CASSPKARLSTDTQYF.

This clonotype appeared many times. DNA of the CDR3: TGTGCCAGCAGCTTGGGAAAAGGCAAAGCTAACTATGGCTACACCTTC. This translates into CASSLGKGKANYGYTF. The chain has TRBV5-5 and TRBJ1-2, with D uncertain. V was shortened by 0 bases and J by 0 bases, with 12 bases between the two germline ends. Germline V CDR1 and CDR2: SGHKS, YYEKEE (reference sequence). The CDR3 runs 16 residues.

This chain uses TRBV11-1 with TRBJ1-6; D not certain. Germline CDR1 and CDR2: SGHAT and FQDESV (reference sequence). V gave up 9 bases and J gave up 8 bases, with 23 bases separating them. This CDR3 has 16 amino acids. Written as DNA, the CDR3 is TGTGCCAGTAGTATCCTCCGGGCAGCCGCGGATTCACCCCTCCACTTT. It codes for CASSILRAAADSPLHF.

This chain connects TRBV3-1 to TRBJ1-4; D possibly corresponds to TRBD1 (5 bases). The germline V gene has CDR1 LGHDT and CDR2 YNNKEL (reference sequence). The CDR3 is 14 residues long. Trimming took 1 base from V and 6 from J, leaving 9 bases between them. The CDR3 region is CASSQGGVDEKLFF. The CDR3 DNA reads as TGTGCCAGCAGCCAAGGGGGGGTTGATGAAAAACTGTTTTTT.

Details on this clonotype: The CDR3 carries no conserved terminal phenylalanine or tryptophan, so it likely arises from a read error. The DNA is left out, because the CDR3 cannot be placed on it with certainty; the CDR3 is given as TCRdb lists it. The J gene is TRBJ1-3, the V gene TRBV2. Ends included, the CDR3 has 9 residues. The germline CDR1 and CDR2 sequences are SNHLY and FYNNEI. This CDR3 reads CASSRDYGR.

This clonotype was seen at least ten times. The chain is built from TRBV7-9 and TRBJ2-7; D is perhaps TRBD1 (6 bases). The germline CDR1 and CDR2 sequences are SEHNR and FQNEAQ (reference sequence). The CDR3 is made up of 14 amino acids. Trimming took off 5 bases at V and 1 base at J, with 12 bases between the two ends. This chain's CDR3 is CASSMVGASYEQYF. In DNA form, the CDR3 reads TGTGCCAGCAGCATGGTGGGGGCTTCCTACGAGCAGTACTTC.

This clonotype was observed at least ten times. The rearrangement links TRBV10-3 to TRBJ1-5, with no clear D. V gave up 10 bases and J gave up 2 bases, with 21 bases separating them. Germline-derived CDR1 and CDR2 are ENHRY and SYGVKD. The CDR3 has 16 residues. CDR3 in DNA: TGTGCCACCGTTGGGCGTCGGGGAACGGGCAATCAGCCCCAGCATTTT. It is translated as CATVGRRGTGNQPQHF.

The V gene is TRBV19, the J gene TRBJ1-2; D not certain. Trimming cost V 5 bases and J 3 bases, with 10 bases left between them. The germline gives CDR1 LNHDA, CDR2 SQIVND (reference sequence). The CDR3 length is 13 residues. CDR3 region: CASSLREDYGYTF. DNA of the CDR3: TGTGCCAGTAGTTTGAGGGAGGACTATGGCTACACCTTC.

This clonotype was seen ten or more times. This rearrangement joins TRBV7-6 to TRBJ2-3, with D hard to call. Germline CDR1 and CDR2: SGHVS and FNYEAQ. The length of the CDR3 is 12 residues. V lost 5 bases, J lost 0 bases, and 3 bases lay in between. The CDR3 loop is CASSPSTDTQYF. The CDR3 DNA reads as TGTGCCAGCAGCCCGAGCACAGATACGCAGTATTTT. Complete variable domain (other parts from reference TRBV7-6 and TRBJ2-3): GAGVSQSPRYKVTKRGQDVALRCDPISGHVSLYWYRQALGQGPEFLTYFNYEAQQDKSGLPNDRFSAERPEGSISTLTIQRTEQRDSAMYRCASSPSTDTQYFGPGTRLTVL.

V and J are TRBV7-2 and TRBJ2-3, with 8 bases fitting TRBD2. Germline V CDR1 and CDR2: SGHTA, FQGNSA. J gave up 3 bases and V 3 bases, and 2 bases lay outside the gene matches. The CDR3 is 14 amino acids. CDR3 in DNA: TGTGCCAGCAGCTTGGGACTAGGGACAGATACGCAGTATTTT. Amino acids: CASSLGLGTDTQYF.

This clonotype was found many times. The chain combines TRBV11-1 with TRBJ1-6; 7 bases align to TRBD1. Germline V gene sequence: CDR1 SGHAT, CDR2 FQDESV (reference sequence). This CDR3 spans 16 amino acids. V shed 3 bases and J 6 bases; nucleotides not matched to a gene: 8. The CDR3 DNA reads TGTGCCAGCAGCTTTGAACAGGGGCCCCGTAATTCACCCCTCCACTTT. Its translation is CASSFEQGPRNSPLHF. The full variable domain, rest sourced from reference TRBV11-1 and TRBJ1-6, is EAEVAQSPRYKITEKSQAVAFWCDPISGHATLYWYRQILGQGPELLVQFQDESVVDDSQLPKDRFSAERLKGVDSTLKIQPAELGDSAMYLCASSFEQGPRNSPLHFGNGTRLTVT.

This clonotype has a handful of counts. The chain recombines TRBV7-2 with TRBJ1-1; D call uncertain. The length of the CDR3 is 13 residues. Germline CDR1 reads SGHTA; CDR2 reads FQGNSA. V was trimmed by 7 bases and J by 4 bases, leaving 13 bases between them. CDR3: CASNQARGTEAFF. The DNA for the CDR3 is TGTGCCAGCAACCAGGCCCGCGGCACTGAAGCTTTCTTT. Full variable domain (outside the CDR3, taken from reference TRBV7-2 and TRBJ1-1): GAGVSQSPSNKVTEKGKDVELRCDPISGHTALYWYRQSLGQGLEFLIYFQGNSAPDKSGLPSDRFSAERTGGSVSTLTIQRTQQEDSAVYLCASNQARGTEAFFGQGTRLTVV.

This clonotype has a handful of counts. The chain has TRBV20-1 and TRBJ2-2; 10 nucleotides agree with TRBD2. This CDR3 contains 15 residues. Germline assignment: CDR1 DFQATT and CDR2 SNEGSKA (reference sequence). V lost 0 bases, J lost 6 bases, and 4 bases stayed unmatched. The CDR3 DNA follows: TGCAGTGCTAGAGAGAGCGGGAGGGCCCCCGGGGAGCTGTTTTTT. Protein product: CSARESGRAPGELFF.